The rows below give T cell receptor beta chains drawn from one sample of a study of blood T cell repertoires in COVID-19. Measured with immunoSEQ multiplex PCR; TCRdb has only the in-frame clones, and not every one. The repertoire holds about 97,000 clones, with around 87% as singletons. The specimen sequenced was peripheral blood. These receptors were taken from a human donor in a cohort sampled during active COVID-19. Both conserved end residues are part of each CDR3. A D gene is named only where the DNA matches it firmly. The size field is filled for only some rows; it gives once, few, many or a size class.

J gene	clone size	D gene	V gene	CDR3 DNA	CDR3 protein
TRBJ1-2	-	-	TRBV27	TGTGCCAGCAGACAGACAGAGGATCATGGCTACACCTTC	CASRQTEDHGYTF
TRBJ2-5	-	TRBD2	TRBV5-1	TGCGCCAGCAGCTTTTGGGATAGCGGGAGTTTACCGGAGACCCAGTACTTC	CASSFWDSGSLPETQYF
TRBJ1-4	few	-	TRBV7-9	TGTGCCAGCAGTCAACCATCAACAGGTTTTCTGTTTTTT	CASSQPSTGFLFF
TRBJ1-2	-	-	TRBV19	TGTGCCAGTATCCAGGGTAACTATGGCTACACCTTC	CASIQGNYGYTF
TRBJ1-2	-	-	TRBV19	TGTGCCAGTAGTATAGCAACAGGGAGCGATGGCTACACCTTC	CASSIATGSDGYTF
TRBJ1-3	-	TRBD1	TRBV6-5	TGTGCCAGCAGTTACTCTGGGACAGCCTCTGGAAACACCATATATTTT	CASSYSGTASGNTIYF
TRBJ1-6	-	-	TRBV10-3	TGTGCCATCAGTGAGTTGACTGACAATTCACCCCTCCACTTT	CAISELTDNSPLHF
TRBJ2-7	-	TRBD1	TRBV4-1	TGCGCCAGCAGCCGCTCGTGGGACAGGGGTTACGAGCAGTACTTC	CASSRSWDRGYEQYF
TRBJ1-2	-	-	TRBV12-3/TRBV12-4	TGTGCCAGCAGGTCCTCTTCTGAGGGCTACACCTTC	CASRSSSEGYTF
TRBJ2-5	-	TRBD1	TRBV7-2	TGTGCCAGCAGCCCGACAGGGGCACGAGAGACCCAGTACTTC	CASSPTGARETQYF
TRBJ1-1	-	-	TRBV7-9	TGTGCCAGCAACGGTGTCGCCACTGAAGCTTTCTTT	CASNGVATEAFF
TRBJ2-7	-	TRBD2	TRBV3-1/TRBV3-2	TGTGCCAGCAGCCCTCGGACTAGCGGGAGAACCGAGCAGTACTTC	CASSPRTSGRTEQYF
TRBJ2-7	few	-	TRBV3-1/TRBV3-2	TGTGCCAGCAGCCAAGAAAAAGTCGGCGAGCAGTACTTC	CASSQEKVGEQYF
TRBJ1-1	once	-	TRBV19	TGTGCCAGTAGTATAGCCCAGGGGAACACTGAAGCTTTCTTT	CASSIAQGNTEAFF
TRBJ2-7	-	TRBD1	TRBV10-3	TGTGCCATCAGTGGCCAAGGGACAGGGCCCTCCGAGCAGTACTTC	CAISGQGTGPSEQYF
TRBJ2-7	-	TRBD1	TRBV19	TGTGCCAGTAGCCCCGGGACAGGGGTCCACGAGCAGTACTTC	CASSPGTGVHEQYF
TRBJ2-5	-	TRBD1	TRBV5-1	TGCGCCAGCAGCATGGACAGGTACCAAGAGACCCAGTACTTC	CASSMDRYQETQYF
TRBJ2-1	once	-	TRBV27	TGTGCCAGCCTTATCTCCTACAATGAGCAGTTCTTC	CASLISYNEQFF
TRBJ2-1	-	TRBD2	TRBV9	TGTGCCAGCAGCGTAGGTTGGGGCGGGAGCGATGAGCAGTTCTTC	CASSVGWGGSDEQFF
TRBJ2-1	-	TRBD1	TRBV2	TGTGCCAGCAGTGACCCCGAGCAGGGGGCTAGAGATGAGCAGTTCTTC	CASSDPEQGARDEQFF
TRBJ2-1	-	TRBD2	TRBV19	TGTGCCAGTAGGCCAACTAGCGGGGGTTACAATGAGCAGTTCTTC	CASRPTSGGYNEQFF
TRBJ2-1	-	TRBD2	TRBV9	TGTGCCAGCGGGAACGGGAGGGTTGGTTACAATGAGCAGTTCTTC	CASGNGRVGYNEQFF
TRBJ1-3	many	-	TRBV9	TGTGCCAGCAGCGTAAGCGGGTCCTCTGGAAACACCATATATTTT	CASSVSGSSGNTIYF
TRBJ2-1	-	TRBD1	TRBV9	TGTGCCAGCAGCCCTGGAGAAGCGGACAGGGGCAGTGAGCAGTTCTTC	CASSPGEADRGSEQFF
TRBJ1-4	once	TRBD1	TRBV27	TGTGCCAGCAGTCGCATCCCGGGACAGCGTAATGAAAAACTGTTTTTT	CASSRIPGQRNEKLFF
TRBJ1-4	few	-	TRBV7-9	TGTGCCAGCAGCGCTAGCCCGGGAGTAAATGAAAAACTGTTTTTT	CASSASPGVNEKLFF
TRBJ2-3	-	TRBD2	TRBV7-3	TGTGCCAGCAGCTTGGGGGGGACTAGCGGGATAATAGATACGCAGTATTTT	CASSLGGTSGIIDTQYF
TRBJ2-5	-	-	TRBV10-1	TGCGCCAGCAGTGAGATCCCGCCTAGGCAAGAGACCCAGTACTTC	CASSEIPPRQETQYF
TRBJ2-7	-	-	TRBV27	TGTGCCAGCAGTTGGACATCATCCCACGAGCAGTACTTC	CASSWTSSHEQYF
TRBJ2-2	-	TRBD2	TRBV28	TGTGCCAGCACGCCAGGGGGGCTAGCGGGAGGGACCGGGGAGCTGTTTTTT	CASTPGGLAGGTGELFF
TRBJ2-5	-	TRBD2	TRBV10-3	TGTGCCATCAGTGAGTCTCTCCTCCGCGGGGGGCAAGAGACCCAGTACTTC	CAISESLLRGGQETQYF
TRBJ2-1	-	TRBD2	TRBV5-1	TGCGCCAGCAGCCCCGAGGGACTAGCGGGAGTTGGGGGCTACAATGAGCAGTTCTTC	CASSPEGLAGVGGYNEQFF
TRBJ2-1	once	TRBD2	TRBV7-3	TGTGCCAGCAGCTCCACCTCAGGAGCGGGAGGGGGTAATGAGCAGTTCTTC	CASSSTSGAGGGNEQFF
TRBJ2-7	-	TRBD2	TRBV27	TGTGCCAGCAGCGGTCAGCGGGACTCCTACGAGCAGTACTTC	CASSGQRDSYEQYF
TRBJ1-2	-	TRBD1	TRBV27	TGTGCCAGCACGACGGGACAGGGGGCACGTGGCTACACCTTC	CASTTGQGARGYTF
TRBJ2-3	once	TRBD1	TRBV12-5	TGTGCTAGTGTTAGGGACAGCGACCCCTCTGATACGCAGTATTTT	CASVRDSDPSDTQYF
TRBJ2-1	-	-	TRBV18	TGTGCCAGCTCACACTCCGGGTCCCTTAGGAATGAGCAGTTCTTC	CASSHSGSLRNEQFF
TRBJ2-1	once	-	TRBV11-2	TGTGCCAGCAGGCGACTAATCAACGAGCAGTTCTTC	CASRRLINEQFF
TRBJ1-1	-	-	TRBV19	TGTGCCAGTAGTAACCTCCAGGGTGGCCCTGAAGCTTTCTTT	CASSNLQGGPEAFF
TRBJ2-7	once	TRBD2	TRBV5-8	TGTGCCAGCAACGAAGCGGGACTTTACTACGAGCAGTACTTC	CASNEAGLYYEQYF
TRBJ2-5	-	-	TRBV6-5	TGTGCCAGCACTCCGACTTTCCAAGAGACCCAGTACTTC	CASTPTFQETQYF
TRBJ2-3	-	-	TRBV11-2	TGTGCCAGCAGCGCAAACCGGGATCCAGATACGCAGTATTTT	CASSANRDPDTQYF
TRBJ1-5	-	TRBD1	TRBV19	TGTGCCAGTAGTATAGACTCATCCGGGACAGGTATGGATCAGCCCCAGCATTTT	CASSIDSSGTGMDQPQHF
TRBJ2-7	-	-	TRBV9	TGTGCCAGCAGCGTCACGGGCCTCCGGGACTCAGTATACGAGCAGTACTTC	CASSVTGLRDSVYEQYF
TRBJ2-7	-	TRBD2	TRBV19	TGTGCCAGTATTGGGTTGGTAGCGGGCTACGAGCAGTACTTC	CASIGLVAGYEQYF
TRBJ2-7	-	TRBD2	TRBV18	TGTGCCAGCTCACCACCGGGACTAGCGGGGTACGAGCAGTACTTC	CASSPPGLAGYEQYF
TRBJ2-3	-	TRBD2	TRBV3-1/TRBV3-2	TGTGCCAGCAGCCTCCAAGGACTAGCGGGAAGTGTTAAGCAGTATTTT	CASSLQGLAGSVKQYF
TRBJ2-5	-	-	TRBV7-2	TGTGCCAGCAGCTCGGCGGGGCTGGGCCAAGAGACCCAGTACTTC	CASSSAGLGQETQYF
TRBJ2-5	-	TRBD2	TRBV3-1/TRBV3-2	TGTGCCAGCAGCCAATATACTAGCGGGATAGAAGAGACCCAGTACTTC	CASSQYTSGIEETQYF
TRBJ1-2	-	-	TRBV25-1	TGTGCCAGCAGTGATAGGTCCTTAGGCCCTAGGGGCGGCTACACCTTC	CASSDRSLGPRGGYTF
TRBJ1-3	-	-	TRBV12-3/TRBV12-4	TGTGCCAGCAGTTCCCGGTCCTTTAACACCATATATTTT	CASSSRSFNTIYF
TRBJ2-7	-	TRBD1	TRBV7-9	TGTGCCAGCAGTTTTGGGACAGCCTACGAGCAGTACTTC	CASSFGTAYEQYF
TRBJ1-1	-	TRBD1	TRBV19	TGTGCCAGTAGTTTTGCCGGGACAGGGAACACTGAAGCTTTCTTT	CASSFAGTGNTEAFF
TRBJ2-3	once	-	TRBV15	TGTGCCACCAGCAGAGATCTACAGGGTAGCACAGATACGCAGTATTTT	CATSRDLQGSTDTQYF